Listed below are T cell receptor beta chains from one sample, sequenced in a study of ipilimumab plus nivolumab after autologous stem cell transplantation. Some clones are missing from TCRdb's copy, which holds only in-frame ones; the method was immunoSEQ multiplex PCR. The table lists under 20,000 clones, around 80% of them singletons, with about 6.4% in the top ten. Here the sequenced sample was PBMCs, taken in a trial of ipilimumab plus nivolumab as post-transplant consolidation. These receptors all stem from a male donor with diffuse large B-cell lymphoma. Each CDR3 is given with its conserved first and last residue. The D gene is left open where the match is weak. Clone size, where shown, is once, few, many, or a class for clones that have expanded.

v_call,j_call,d_call,clone_size,cdr3_nt,cdr3_aa
TRBV4-3,TRBJ2-5,TRBD1,once,TGCGCCAGCAGCCAAGAGGACAGGGGGAGGGAGACCCAGTACTTC,CASSQEDRGRETQYF
TRBV7-2,TRBJ2-2,.,once,TGTGCCAGCAGCTTAGCGGGCCTCCCAGGAGGGGAGCTGTTTTTT,CASSLAGLPGGELFF
TRBV18,TRBJ1-5,.,few,TGTGCCAGCTCACCGGACCGAAATCAGCCCCAGCATTTT,CASSPDRNQPQHF
TRBV6-5,TRBJ2-7,TRBD1,.,TGTGCCAGCCGGACAGGGAGCTACGAGCAGTACTTC,CASRTGSYEQYF
TRBV4-2,TRBJ2-7,TRBD2,.,TGTGCCAGCAGCCAAGATCTGGGGACTAGCGGGGGGGCCTACGAGCAGTACTTC,CASSQDLGTSGGAYEQYF
TRBV6-5,TRBJ2-5,.,few,TGTGCCAGCAGTTACCCGGGGAGCGGGGAGACCCAGTACTTC,CASSYPGSGETQYF
TRBV5-5,TRBJ1-2,.,.,TGTGCCAGCAGACCAGTGGGGATTGGGTATGGCTACACCTTC,CASRPVGIGYGYTF
TRBV5-4,TRBJ2-2,TRBD2,.,TGTGCCAGCAGCCTAGCGGGGGGGCTAACCGGGGAGCTGTTTTTT,CASSLAGGLTGELFF
TRBV5-1,TRBJ2-5,.,.,TGCGCCAGCAGCTGGGGGGGCGGTACCCCACAAGAGACCCAGTACTTC,CASSWGGGTPQETQYF
TRBV7-2,TRBJ1-6,.,.,TGTGCCAGCAGCTTAACAGCGTCCGGGTCACCCCTCCACTTT,CASSLTASGSPLHF
TRBV5-4,TRBJ1-1,.,.,TGTGCCAGCAGGTCGGGGTACCCTAACACTGAAGCTTTCTTT,CASRSGYPNTEAFF
TRBV29-1,TRBJ2-7,TRBD1,few,TGCAGCGGTGGACAGGGGATCTACGAGCAGTACTTC,CSGGQGIYEQYF
TRBV5-4,TRBJ1-4,.,.,TGCGCCAGCAGCCAAGCAAGTCACCTAATGAATGAAAAACTGTTTTTT,CASSQASHLMNEKLFF
TRBV29-1,TRBJ2-3,.,.,TGCAGCGTTGTGAATTCACACACAGATACGCAGTATTTT,CSVVNSHTDTQYF
TRBV7-4,TRBJ2-1,TRBD2,few,TGTGCCAGCAGCCATCTTAACGGACTAGCTCGTGTGAATGAGCAGTTCTTC,CASSHLNGLARVNEQFF
TRBV2,TRBJ2-2,TRBD2,.,TGTGCCAGCAGTATCCGGGACTACCCGAACACCGGGGAGCTGTTTTTT,CASSIRDYPNTGELFF
TRBV5-1,TRBJ1-1,TRBD1,few,TGCGCCAGCAGCTTTCAACCCGGACAGGTGATGAACACTGAAGCTTTCTTT,CASSFQPGQVMNTEAFF
TRBV7-8,TRBJ2-1,TRBD2,.,TGTGCCAGCAGCTCGCTGGCGGGGGGACTTAATGAGCAGTTCTTC,CASSSLAGGLNEQFF
TRBV19,TRBJ2-5,.,once,TGTGCCAGTAGTATCCCATCCCGAGCCCAGTACTTC,CASSIPSRAQYF
TRBV2,TRBJ2-1,TRBD2,.,TGTGCCAGCAGGGGGACTAGCACCAGGAATGAGCAGTTCTTC,CASRGTSTRNEQFF
TRBV2,TRBJ1-2,.,.,TGTGCCAGCAGTGCCGAGCAGGGAATCTATGGCTACACCTTC,CASSAEQGIYGYTF
TRBV6-1,TRBJ1-6,.,.,TGTGCCAGCAGTGAAGCGGGGGGCCCCCTTCCAAATTCACCCCTCCACTTT,CASSEAGGPLPNSPLHF
TRBV6-6,TRBJ1-1,.,.,TGTGCCAGCTTTATTTCCCCCGGGGGCACTGAAGCTTTCTTT,CASFISPGGTEAFF
TRBV6-1,TRBJ2-3,.,.,TGTGCCAGCAGTGCGGTGGGAAGGGATACGCAGTATTTT,CASSAVGRDTQYF
TRBV2,TRBJ2-7,.,.,TGTGCCAGCAGTGATAACTACGAGCAGTACTTC,CASSDNYEQYF
TRBV19,TRBJ2-3,.,few,TGTGCCAGTAGTACCGGAAGACCGGGCTACACAGATACGCAGTATTTT,CASSTGRPGYTDTQYF
TRBV7-9,TRBJ1-1,.,.,TGTGCCAGCAGCTTAGTAGAAGCCAGGAAAGCTTTCTTT,CASSLVEARKAFF
TRBV5-5,TRBJ2-2,.,medium-sized,TGTGCCAGCAGCTTTCTAGCTGCCGGGGAGCTGTTTTTT,CASSFLAAGELFF
TRBV5-1,TRBJ1-2,.,.,TGCGCCAGCAGCTGGGCCGTTAACTATGGCTACACCTTC,CASSWAVNYGYTF
TRBV27,TRBJ1-5,.,.,TGTGCCAGCAGTACCTCATATCAGCCCCAGCATTTT,CASSTSYQPQHF
TRBV21-1,TRBJ1-3,.,once,TGTGCCAGCAGCAAAGGTAACCGGGACAACTCTGGAAACACCATATATTTT,CASSKGNRDNSGNTIYF
TRBV7-9,TRBJ1-6,TRBD1,.,TGTGCCAGCAGCGTCAGGACCGGGACAGATTTCTATAATTCACCCCTCCACTTT,CASSVRTGTDFYNSPLHF
TRBV6-5,TRBJ2-7,TRBD1,.,TGTGCCAGCAGTACGGACCCGGGACAGGGATACGAGCAGTACTTC,CASSTDPGQGYEQYF
TRBV7-3,TRBJ2-1,.,.,TGTGCCAGCAGCAACTCCCTAGTCTCTAGTATCAATGAGCAGTTCTTC,CASSNSLVSSINEQFF
TRBV10-3,TRBJ1-5,.,few,TGTGCCATTGGGGACGGAAATCAGCCCCAGCATTTT,CAIGDGNQPQHF
TRBV2,TRBJ2-2,.,.,TGTGCCAGCAGTGGAGGGGCCGGGGGCGCCGGGGAGCTGTTTTTT,CASSGGAGGAGELFF
TRBV6-5,TRBJ2-1,.,.,TGTGCCAGCAGTTACTACCAACGGCACAATGAGCAGTTCTTC,CASSYYQRHNEQFF
TRBV7-9,TRBJ1-1,TRBD1,.,TGTGCCAGCAGCTTAGGGGGACAGAGGAACACTGAAGCTTTCTTT,CASSLGGQRNTEAFF